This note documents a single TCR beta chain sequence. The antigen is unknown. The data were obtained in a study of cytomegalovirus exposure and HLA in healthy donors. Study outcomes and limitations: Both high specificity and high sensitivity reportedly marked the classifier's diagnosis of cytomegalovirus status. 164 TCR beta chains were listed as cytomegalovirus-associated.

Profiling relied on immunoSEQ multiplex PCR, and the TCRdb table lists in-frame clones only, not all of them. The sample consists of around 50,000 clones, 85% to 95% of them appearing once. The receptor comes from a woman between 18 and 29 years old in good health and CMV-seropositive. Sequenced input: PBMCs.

CDR3 protein: CASSSPPGRHANTGELFF. CDR3 coding DNA: TGTGCCAGCAGCTCACCGCCAGGGCGCCACGCGAACACCGGGGAGCTGTTTTTT. The chain employs TRBV9 and TRBJ2-2, with a weak D call TRBD1 (5 bases). Germline CDR1 is SGDLS and CDR2 is YYNGEE. Trimming removed 4 bases at V and 0 bases at J, with 19 bases between. The CDR3 is 18 amino acids. The entire variable domain, with the rest obtained from reference TRBV9 and TRBJ2-2, is as follows: DSGVTQTPKHLITATGQRVTLRCSPRSGDLSVYWYQQSLDQGLQFLIQYYNGEERAKGNILERFSAQQFPDLHSELNLSSLELGDSALYFCASSSPPGRHANTGELFFGEGSRLTVL.